Sequencing of this T cell receptor (beta chain) was carried out in a study of blood T cell dynamics during melanoma immunotherapy. Study-wide background: Standard first-line treatment here was pembrolizumab or nivolumab plus ipilimumab in metastatic melanoma. Whole-study results and caveats: PBMC repertoires of eventual disease-control patients split at W3 into clonality or diversity gains. It remained unknown if the driving T cell clones were melanoma-specific.

To note about this clone: Its target is unknown.

Indicated time point: week 3, after first cycle of checkpoint inhibitor. Patients with prior systemic cancer treatment, concomitant immunosuppressants, or other active malignancies were excluded. Assay: immunoSEQ multiplex PCR; the TCRdb copy retains only in-frame clones and omits some. The sample has roughly 30,000 clones, approximately 88% seen once; the top ten hold about a tenth. Germline assignment: CDR1 MNHEY and CDR2 SMNVEV (reference sequence). The V end lost 3 bases, the J end lost 3 bases, and 9 bases lay between the germline ends. The CDR3 is 14 residues long. The chain is built from TRBV27 and TRBJ1-3, with D unclear. The sequencing used blood, collected from a patient treated with checkpoint blockade. This TCR was recovered from a human donor with melanoma. CDR3 loop: CASSFSPGGNTIYF. CDR3 coding DNA: TGTGCCAGCAGTTTCAGTCCAGGTGGAAACACCATATATTTT.